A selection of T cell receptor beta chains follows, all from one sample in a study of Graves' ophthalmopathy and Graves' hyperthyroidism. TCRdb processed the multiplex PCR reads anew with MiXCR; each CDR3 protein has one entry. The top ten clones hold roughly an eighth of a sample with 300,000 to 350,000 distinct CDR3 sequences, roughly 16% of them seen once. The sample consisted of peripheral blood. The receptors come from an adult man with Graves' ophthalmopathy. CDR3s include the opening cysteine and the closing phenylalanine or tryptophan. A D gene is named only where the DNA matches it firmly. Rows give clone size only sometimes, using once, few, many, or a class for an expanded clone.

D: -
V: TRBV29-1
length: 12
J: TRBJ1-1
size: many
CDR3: CSPRRGLTEAFF
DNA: TGCAGCCCACGGCGGGGACTCACTGAAGCTTTCTTT

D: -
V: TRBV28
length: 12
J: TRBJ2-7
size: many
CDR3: CASRRSGREQYF
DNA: TGTGCCAGCAGACGGTCCGGGCGCGAGCAGTACTTC

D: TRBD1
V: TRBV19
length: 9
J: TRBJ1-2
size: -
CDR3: CGQGDGYTF
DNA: TGCGGACAGGGCGATGGCTACACCTTC

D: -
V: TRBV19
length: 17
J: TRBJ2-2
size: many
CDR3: CASSIVKRGPNTGELFF
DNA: TGTGCCAGTAGTATAGTTAAGAGAGGCCCGAACACCGGGGAGCTGTTTTTT

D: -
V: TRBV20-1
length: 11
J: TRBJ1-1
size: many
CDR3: CSARVRTEAFF
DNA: TGCAGTGCTAGGGTAAGGACTGAAGCTTTCTTT

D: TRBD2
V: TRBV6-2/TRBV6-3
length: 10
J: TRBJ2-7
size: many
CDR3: CAAGVYEQYF
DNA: TGCGCAGCGGGAGTATACGAGCAGTACTTC

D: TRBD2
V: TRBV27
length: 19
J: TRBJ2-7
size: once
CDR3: CASSPRLAGGSLLSYEQYF
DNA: TGTGCCAGCAGTCCTCGACTAGCGGGAGGGTCTTTGTTATCCTACGAGCAGTACTTC

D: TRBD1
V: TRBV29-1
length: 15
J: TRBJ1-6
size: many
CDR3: CNPLLGTVPNSPLHF
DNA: TGCAACCCCCTTCTCGGGACAGTCCCTAATTCACCCCTCCACTTT

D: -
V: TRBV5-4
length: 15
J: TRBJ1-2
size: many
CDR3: CASSFRAGKNYGYTF
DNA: TGTGCCAGCAGCTTTCGGGCGGGGAAAAACTATGGCTACACCTTC

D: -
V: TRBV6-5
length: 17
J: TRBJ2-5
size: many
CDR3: CASSYSRGQIERETQYF
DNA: TGTGCCAGCAGTTACTCCCGGGGCCAAATCGAGCGAGAGACCCAGTACTTC

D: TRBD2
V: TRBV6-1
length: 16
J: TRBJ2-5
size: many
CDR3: CAGRGGLAGGQETQYF
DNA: TGTGCCGGGAGGGGGGGGCTAGCGGGAGGGCAAGAGACCCAGTACTTC

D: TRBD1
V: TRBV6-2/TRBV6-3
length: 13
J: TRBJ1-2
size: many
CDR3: CASRRTGYYGYTF
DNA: TGTGCCAGCAGACGGACAGGGTACTATGGCTACACCTTC

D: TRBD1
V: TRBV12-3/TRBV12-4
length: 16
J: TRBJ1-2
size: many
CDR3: CASSRTRDRGSYGYTF
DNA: TGTGCCAGCAGTCGCACCCGGGACAGGGGGTCGTATGGCTACACCTTC

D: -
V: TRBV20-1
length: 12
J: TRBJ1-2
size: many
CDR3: CSASIPRGGYTF
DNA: TGCAGTGCTAGTATCCCCCGAGGCGGCTACACCTTC

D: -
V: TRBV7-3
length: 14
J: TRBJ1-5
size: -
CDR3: CASSTDGGYQPQHF
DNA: TGTGCCAGCAGCACAGATGGGGGGTATCAGCCCCAGCATTTT

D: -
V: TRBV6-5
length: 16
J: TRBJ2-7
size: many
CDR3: CASSYSYREISYEQYF
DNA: TGTGCCAGCAGTTACTCGTATAGGGAAATATCCTACGAGCAGTACTTC

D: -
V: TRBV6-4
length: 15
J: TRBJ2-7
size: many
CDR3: CASSEYPGPLYEQYF
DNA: TGTGCCAGCAGTGAGTACCCGGGACCCCTCTACGAGCAGTACTTC

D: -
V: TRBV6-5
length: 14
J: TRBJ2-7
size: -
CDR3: CASSYSASSYEQYF
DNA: TGTGCCAGCAGTTACTCAGCTAGCTCCTACGAGCAGTACTTC

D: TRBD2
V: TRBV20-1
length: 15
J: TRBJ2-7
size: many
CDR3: CSARKPLSGRYEQYF
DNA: TGCAGTGCTAGAAAGCCTTTAAGCGGGAGGTACGAGCAGTACTTC

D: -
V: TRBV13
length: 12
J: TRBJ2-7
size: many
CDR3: CASSFTGYEQYF
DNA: TGTGCCAGCAGCTTTACAGGGTACGAGCAGTACTTC

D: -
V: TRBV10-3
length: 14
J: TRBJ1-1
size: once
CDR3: CAIRGVRMNTEAFF
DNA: TGTGCCATCAGAGGGGTCCGGATGAACACTGAAGCTTTCTTT

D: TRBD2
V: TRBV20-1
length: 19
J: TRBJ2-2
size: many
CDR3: CSASPPPGTSGRDTGELFF
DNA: TGCAGTGCTAGTCCGCCCCCCGGGACTAGCGGGAGGGACACCGGGGAGCTGTTTTTT

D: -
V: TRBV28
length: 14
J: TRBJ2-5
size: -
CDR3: CASSFGTEQETQYF
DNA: TGTGCCAGCAGTTTTGGGACGGAACAAGAGACCCAGTACTTC

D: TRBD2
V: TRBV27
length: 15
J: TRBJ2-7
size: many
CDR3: CASSFYSSGVYEQYF
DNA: TGTGCCAGCAGTTTTTATTCTAGCGGGGTCTACGAGCAGTACTTC

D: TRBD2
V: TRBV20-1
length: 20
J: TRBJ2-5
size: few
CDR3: CSARSRREHLSGGPRETQYF
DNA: TGCAGTGCTAGAAGCCGTAGGGAACACCTTTCGGGAGGGCCACGGGAGACCCAGTACTTC

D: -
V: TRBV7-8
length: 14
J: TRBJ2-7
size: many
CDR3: CASSLGDQGLGQYF
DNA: TGTGCCAGCAGCTTAGGGGACCAGGGACTGGGGCAGTACTTC

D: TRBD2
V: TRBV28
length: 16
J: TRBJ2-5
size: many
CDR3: CASSGEKAGGQETQYF
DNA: TGTGCCAGCAGTGGGGAAAAAGCGGGGGGACAAGAGACCCAGTACTTC

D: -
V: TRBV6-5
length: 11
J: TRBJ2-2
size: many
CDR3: CATSQGGELFF
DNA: TGTGCCACCTCGCAGGGCGGGGAGCTGTTTTTT

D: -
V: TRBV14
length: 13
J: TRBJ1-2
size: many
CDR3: CASSQSGPQPYTF
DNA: TGTGCCAGCAGCCAATCCGGGCCACAACCTTACACCTTC

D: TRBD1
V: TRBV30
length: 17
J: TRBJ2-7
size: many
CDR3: CAWSPYNLGTGSYEQYF
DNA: TGTGCCTGGAGTCCATACAACCTCGGGACAGGGTCCTACGAGCAGTACTTC

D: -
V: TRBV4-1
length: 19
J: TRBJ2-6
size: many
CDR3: CASSQWHASTAAGANVLTF
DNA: TGCGCCAGCAGCCAATGGCACGCCTCGACAGCGGCTGGGGCCAACGTCCTGACTTTC

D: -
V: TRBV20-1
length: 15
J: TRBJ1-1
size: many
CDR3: CSAREVGNLNTEAFF
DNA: TGCAGTGCTAGAGAGGTGGGTAACTTGAACACTGAAGCTTTCTTT

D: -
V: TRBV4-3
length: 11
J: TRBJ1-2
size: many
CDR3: CASSQVRAFLF
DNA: TGCGCCAGCAGCCAGGTCCGGGCCTTTCTTTTC

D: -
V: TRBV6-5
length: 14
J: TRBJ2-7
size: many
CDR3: CASKRRGNSYEQYF
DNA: TGTGCCAGCAAGCGTCGAGGGAACTCCTACGAGCAGTACTTC

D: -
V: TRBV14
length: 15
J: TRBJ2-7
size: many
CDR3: CASSQRGVFSYEQYF
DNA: TGTGCCAGCAGCCAAAGAGGGGTTTTCTCCTACGAGCAGTACTTC

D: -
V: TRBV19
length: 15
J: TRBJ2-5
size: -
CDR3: CASSMTRDNQETQYF
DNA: TGTGCCAGTAGTATGACCAGGGATAACCAAGAGACCCAGTACTTC

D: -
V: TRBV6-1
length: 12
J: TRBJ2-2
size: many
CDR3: CAGSRGVGELFF
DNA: TGTGCCGGCAGCAGAGGGGTCGGGGAGCTGTTTTTT

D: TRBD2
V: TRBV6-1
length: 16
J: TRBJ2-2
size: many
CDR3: CASSEDPAGASGELFF
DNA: TGTGCCAGCAGTGAAGACCCAGCGGGAGCTTCCGGGGAGCTGTTTTTT

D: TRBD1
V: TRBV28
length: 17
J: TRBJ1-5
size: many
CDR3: CASSLYRTGVGNQPQHF
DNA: TGTGCCAGCAGTTTATATCGGACAGGGGTTGGCAATCAGCCCCAGCATTTT

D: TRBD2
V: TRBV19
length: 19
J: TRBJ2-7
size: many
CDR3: CASSRHHPGLAGGVYEQYF
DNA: TGTGCCAGTAGTCGACACCATCCGGGACTAGCGGGAGGCGTCTACGAGCAGTACTTC

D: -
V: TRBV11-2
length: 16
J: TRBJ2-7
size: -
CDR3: CASSYSVTSRNYEQYF
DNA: TGTGCCAGCAGCTACTCTGTAACTAGCCGCAACTACGAGCAGTACTTC

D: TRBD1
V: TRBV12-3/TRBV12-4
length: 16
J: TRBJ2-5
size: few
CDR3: CASSQRGGQRWETQYF
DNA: TGTGCCAGCAGTCAAAGAGGGGGACAGCGTTGGGAGACCCAGTACTTC

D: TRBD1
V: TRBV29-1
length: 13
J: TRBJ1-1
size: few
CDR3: CSVVTGMNTEAFF
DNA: TGCAGCGTTGTGACAGGGATGAACACTGAAGCTTTCTTT

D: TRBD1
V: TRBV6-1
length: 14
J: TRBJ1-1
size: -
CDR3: CASTGTGPNTEAFF
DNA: TGTGCCAGCACGGGGACAGGGCCGAACACTGAAGCTTTCTTT

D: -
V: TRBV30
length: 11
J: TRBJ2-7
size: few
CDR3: CAWSDVYEQYF
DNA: TGTGCCTGGAGTGATGTCTACGAGCAGTACTTC

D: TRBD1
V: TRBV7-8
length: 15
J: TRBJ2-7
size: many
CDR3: CASSSLQGSTYEQYF
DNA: TGTGCCAGCAGCTCCTTACAGGGGTCTACCTACGAGCAGTACTTC

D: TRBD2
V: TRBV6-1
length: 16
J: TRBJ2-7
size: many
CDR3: CASSPRTSGGADEQYF
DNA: TGTGCCAGCAGCCCTCGCACTAGCGGGGGGGCCGACGAGCAGTACTTC

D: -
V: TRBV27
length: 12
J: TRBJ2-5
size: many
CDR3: CASRHEGSAQYF
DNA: TGTGCCAGCAGACACGAGGGTTCGGCCCAGTACTTC

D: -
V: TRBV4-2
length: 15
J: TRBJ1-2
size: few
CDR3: CASSPEEGTPYGYTF
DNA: TGTGCCAGCAGCCCAGAAGAGGGAACCCCCTATGGCTACACCTTC

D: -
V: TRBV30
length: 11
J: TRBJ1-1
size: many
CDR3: CVGRANTEAFF
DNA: TGTGTTGGCAGGGCGAACACTGAAGCTTTCTTT

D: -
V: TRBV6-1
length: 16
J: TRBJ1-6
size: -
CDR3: CASSKGLVRGNSPLHF
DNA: TGTGCCAGCAGTAAGGGCCTGGTGAGGGGGAATTCACCCCTCCACTTT

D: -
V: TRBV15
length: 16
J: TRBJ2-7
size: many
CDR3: CATSRERGGGGYEQYF
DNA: TGTGCCACCAGCAGAGAGAGGGGCGGAGGTGGGTACGAGCAGTACTTC

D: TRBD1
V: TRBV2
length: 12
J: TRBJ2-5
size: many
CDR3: CASTGDQGTQYF
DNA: TGTGCCAGTACAGGGGACCAAGGGACCCAGTACTTC

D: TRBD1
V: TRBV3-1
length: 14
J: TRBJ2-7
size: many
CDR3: CASSVRQGRSEQYF
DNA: TGTGCCAGCAGCGTCCGACAGGGTAGGAGCGAGCAGTACTTC

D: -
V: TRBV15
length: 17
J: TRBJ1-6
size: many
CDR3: CATSRNLVGAGNSPLHF
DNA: TGTGCCACCAGCAGGAATTTGGTGGGGGCGGGGAATTCACCCCTCCACTTT

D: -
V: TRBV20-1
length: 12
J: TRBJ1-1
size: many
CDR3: CSAGYQDGEAFF
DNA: TGCAGTGCTGGATACCAGGACGGTGAAGCTTTCTTT

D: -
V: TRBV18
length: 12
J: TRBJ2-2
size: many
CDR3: CASSTSTGELFF
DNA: TGTGCCAGCTCAACTAGCACCGGGGAGCTGTTTTTT

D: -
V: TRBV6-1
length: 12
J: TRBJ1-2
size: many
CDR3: CASIDGNYGYTF
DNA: TGTGCCAGCATAGACGGTAACTATGGCTACACCTTC

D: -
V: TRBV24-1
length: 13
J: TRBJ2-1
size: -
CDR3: CATGVRQGGEQFF
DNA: TGTGCCACCGGGGTCCGACAGGGAGGGGAGCAGTTCTTC

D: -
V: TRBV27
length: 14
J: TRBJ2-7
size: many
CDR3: CASSLQGGHYEQYF
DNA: TGTGCCAGCAGTTTACAGGGAGGCCACTACGAGCAGTACTTC